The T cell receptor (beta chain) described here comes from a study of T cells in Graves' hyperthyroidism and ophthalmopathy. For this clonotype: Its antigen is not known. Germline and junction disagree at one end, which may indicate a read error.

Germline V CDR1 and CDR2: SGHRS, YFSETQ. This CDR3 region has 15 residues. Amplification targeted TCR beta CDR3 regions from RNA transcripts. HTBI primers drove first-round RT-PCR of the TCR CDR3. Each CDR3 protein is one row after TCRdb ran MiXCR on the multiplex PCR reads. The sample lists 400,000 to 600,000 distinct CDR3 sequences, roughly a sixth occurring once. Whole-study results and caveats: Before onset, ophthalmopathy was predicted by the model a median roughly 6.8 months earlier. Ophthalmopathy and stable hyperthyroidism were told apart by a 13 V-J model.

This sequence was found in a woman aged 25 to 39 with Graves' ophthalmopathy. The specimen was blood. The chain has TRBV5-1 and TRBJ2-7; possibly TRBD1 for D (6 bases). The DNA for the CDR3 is TGTGCCAGCAGCCCGGACAGCAGGAGCTCCTACGAGCAGTACTTC. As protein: CASSPDSRSSYEQYF.